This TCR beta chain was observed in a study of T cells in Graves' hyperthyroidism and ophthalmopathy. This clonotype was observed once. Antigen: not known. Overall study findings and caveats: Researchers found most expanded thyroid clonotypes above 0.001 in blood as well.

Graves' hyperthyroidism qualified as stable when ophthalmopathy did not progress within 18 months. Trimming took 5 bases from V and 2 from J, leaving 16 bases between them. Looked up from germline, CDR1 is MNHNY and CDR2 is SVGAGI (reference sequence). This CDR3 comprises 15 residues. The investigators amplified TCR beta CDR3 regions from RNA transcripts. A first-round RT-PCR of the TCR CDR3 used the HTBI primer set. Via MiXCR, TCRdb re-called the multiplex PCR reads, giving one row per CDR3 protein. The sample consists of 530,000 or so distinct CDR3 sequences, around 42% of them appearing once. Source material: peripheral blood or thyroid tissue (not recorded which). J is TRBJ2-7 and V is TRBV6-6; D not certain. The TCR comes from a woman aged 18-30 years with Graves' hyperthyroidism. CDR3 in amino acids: CASSELAISTYEQYF. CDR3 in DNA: TGTGCCAGCAGTGAACTGGCAATCTCAACCTACGAGCAGTACTTC.